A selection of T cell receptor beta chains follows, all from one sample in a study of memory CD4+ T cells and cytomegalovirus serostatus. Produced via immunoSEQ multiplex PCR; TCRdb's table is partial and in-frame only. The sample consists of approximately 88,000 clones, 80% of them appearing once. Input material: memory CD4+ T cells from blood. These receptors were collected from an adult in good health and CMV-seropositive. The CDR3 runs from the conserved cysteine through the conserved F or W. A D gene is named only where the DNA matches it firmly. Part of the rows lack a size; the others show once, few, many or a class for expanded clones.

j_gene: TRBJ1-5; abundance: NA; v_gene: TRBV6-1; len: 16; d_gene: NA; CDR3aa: CASSEAKGGQGQPQHF; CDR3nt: TGTGCCAGCAGTGAAGCGAAAGGGGGGCAAGGTCAGCCCCAGCATTTT
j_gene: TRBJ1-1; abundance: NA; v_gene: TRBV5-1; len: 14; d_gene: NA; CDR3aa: CASSLEWGAAEAFF; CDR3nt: TGCGCCAGCAGCTTGGAATGGGGGGCAGCTGAAGCTTTCTTT
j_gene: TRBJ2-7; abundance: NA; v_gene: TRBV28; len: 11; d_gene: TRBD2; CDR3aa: CASSLRENEYF; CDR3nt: TGTGCCAGCAGTTTGCGGGAGAATGAGTACTTC
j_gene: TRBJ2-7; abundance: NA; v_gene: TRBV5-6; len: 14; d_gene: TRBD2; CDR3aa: CASTGQRGSYEQYF; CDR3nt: TGTGCCAGCACCGGCCAGCGGGGATCCTACGAGCAGTACTTC
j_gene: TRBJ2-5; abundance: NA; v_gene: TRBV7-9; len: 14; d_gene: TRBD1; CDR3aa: CASSPGTAQETQYF; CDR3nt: TGTGCCAGCAGCCCGGGGACAGCTCAAGAGACCCAGTACTTC
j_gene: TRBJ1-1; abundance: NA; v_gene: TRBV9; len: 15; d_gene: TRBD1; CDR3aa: CASSVADRGNTEAFF; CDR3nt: TGTGCCAGCAGCGTAGCGGACAGGGGGAACACTGAAGCTTTCTTT
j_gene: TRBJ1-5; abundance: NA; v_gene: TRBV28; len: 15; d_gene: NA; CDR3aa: CASIEQPGRQSAQHF; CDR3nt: TGTGCCAGCATTGAACAGCCAGGGAGGCAATCAGCCCAGCATTTT
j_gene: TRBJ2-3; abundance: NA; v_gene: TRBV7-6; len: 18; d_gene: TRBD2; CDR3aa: CASSLAGTSGRSTDTQYF; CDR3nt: TGTGCCAGCAGCTTAGCCGGGACTAGCGGGAGGTCCACAGATACGCAGTATTTT
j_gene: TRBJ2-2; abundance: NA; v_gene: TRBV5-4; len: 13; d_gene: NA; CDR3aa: CAGGHFNTGELFF; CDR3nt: TGTGCCGGAGGACACTTTAACACCGGGGAGCTGTTTTTT
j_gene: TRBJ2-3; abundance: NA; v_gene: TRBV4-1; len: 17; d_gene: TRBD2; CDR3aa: CASSLGGTSGRTDTQYF; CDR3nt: TGCGCCAGCAGCCTTGGGGGGACTAGCGGGAGAACAGATACGCAGTATTTT
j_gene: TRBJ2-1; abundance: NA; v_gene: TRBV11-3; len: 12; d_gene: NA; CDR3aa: CASSFSNNEQFF; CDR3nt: TGTGCCAGCAGCTTCTCCAACAATGAGCAGTTCTTC
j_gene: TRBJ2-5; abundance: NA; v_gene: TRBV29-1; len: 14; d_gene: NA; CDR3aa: CSVSRAPRQETQYF; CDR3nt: TGCAGCGTATCTCGGGCACCTCGACAAGAGACCCAGTACTTC
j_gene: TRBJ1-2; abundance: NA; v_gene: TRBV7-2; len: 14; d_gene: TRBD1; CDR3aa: CASSPQGQFYGYTF; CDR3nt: TGTGCCAGCAGCCCCCAGGGACAGTTCTATGGCTACACCTTC
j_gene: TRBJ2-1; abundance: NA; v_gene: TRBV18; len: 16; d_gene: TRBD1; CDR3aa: CASSPPSGGEGGEQFF; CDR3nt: TGTGCCAGCTCACCACCGTCAGGGGGCGAAGGGGGAGAGCAGTTCTTC
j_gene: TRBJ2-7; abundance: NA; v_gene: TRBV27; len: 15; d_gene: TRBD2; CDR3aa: CASSIRLAGPYEQYF; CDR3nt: TGTGCCAGCAGTATTCGACTAGCGGGACCCTACGAGCAGTACTTC
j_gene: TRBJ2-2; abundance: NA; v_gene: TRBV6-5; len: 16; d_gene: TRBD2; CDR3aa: CASRYLAGGGYGELFF; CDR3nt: TGTGCCAGCAGATACCTCGCGGGGGGAGGGTACGGGGAGCTGTTTTTT
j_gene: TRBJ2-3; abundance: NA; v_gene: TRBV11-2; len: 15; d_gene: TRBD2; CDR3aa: CASSLVAGVGDTQYF; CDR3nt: TGTGCCAGCAGCTTAGTAGCGGGAGTGGGAGATACGCAGTATTTT
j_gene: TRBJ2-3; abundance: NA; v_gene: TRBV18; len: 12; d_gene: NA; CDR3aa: CASSLDSDTQYF; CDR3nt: TGTGCCAGCTCATTAGACTCGGATACGCAGTATTTT
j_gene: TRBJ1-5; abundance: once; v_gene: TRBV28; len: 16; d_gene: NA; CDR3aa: CASSFMRGGSNQPQHF; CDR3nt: TGTGCCAGCAGTTTTATGAGGGGTGGGAGCAATCAGCCCCAGCATTTT
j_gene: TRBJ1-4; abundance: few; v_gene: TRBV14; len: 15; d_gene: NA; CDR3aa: CASSQNGVPGEKLFF; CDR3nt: TGTGCCAGCAGCCAAAATGGGGTCCCGGGTGAAAAACTGTTTTTT
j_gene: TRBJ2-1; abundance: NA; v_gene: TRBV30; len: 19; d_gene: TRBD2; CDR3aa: CAWRIVYAGVGRRHNEQFF; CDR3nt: TGTGCCTGGAGAATAGTCTACGCGGGAGTCGGCCGTCGCCACAATGAGCAGTTCTTC
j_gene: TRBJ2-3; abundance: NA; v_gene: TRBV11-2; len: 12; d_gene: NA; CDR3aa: CASSLSTDTQYF; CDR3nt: TGTGCCAGCAGCTTAAGCACAGATACGCAGTATTTT
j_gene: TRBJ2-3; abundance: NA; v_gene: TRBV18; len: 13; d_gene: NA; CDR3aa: CASSPSPTDTQYF; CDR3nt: TGTGCCAGCTCCCCCAGCCCCACAGATACGCAGTATTTT
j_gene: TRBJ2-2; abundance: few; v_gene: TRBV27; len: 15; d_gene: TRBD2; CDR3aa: CASRVEAGGPGELFF; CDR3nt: TGTGCCAGCAGGGTCGAAGCGGGAGGTCCCGGGGAGCTGTTTTTT
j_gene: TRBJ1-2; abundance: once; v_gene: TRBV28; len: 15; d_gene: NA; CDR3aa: CASNFPDGINYGYTF; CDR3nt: TGTGCCAGCAATTTCCCGGACGGAATTAACTATGGCTACACCTTC
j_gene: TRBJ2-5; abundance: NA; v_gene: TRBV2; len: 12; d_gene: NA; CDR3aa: CASQKSGETQYF; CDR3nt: TGTGCCAGTCAAAAGAGCGGAGAGACCCAGTACTTC
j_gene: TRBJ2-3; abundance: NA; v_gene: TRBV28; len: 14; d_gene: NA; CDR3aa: CASSLGGNSDTQYF; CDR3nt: TGTGCCAGCAGTTTAGGGGGGAACTCAGATACGCAGTATTTT
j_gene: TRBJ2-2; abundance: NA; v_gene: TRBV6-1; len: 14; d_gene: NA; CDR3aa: CASSLRALTGELFF; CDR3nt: TGTGCCAGCAGTCTACGGGCCCTCACCGGGGAGCTGTTTTTT
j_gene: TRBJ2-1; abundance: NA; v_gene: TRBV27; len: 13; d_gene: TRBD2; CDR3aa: CASRNSGREEQFF; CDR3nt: TGTGCCAGTCGCAATAGCGGGAGGGAAGAGCAGTTCTTC
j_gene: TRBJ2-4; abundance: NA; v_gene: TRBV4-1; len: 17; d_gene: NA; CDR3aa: CASSPGSLGLYKNIQYF; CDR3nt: TGCGCCAGCAGCCCCGGGTCCCTCGGACTCTACAAAAACATTCAGTACTTC
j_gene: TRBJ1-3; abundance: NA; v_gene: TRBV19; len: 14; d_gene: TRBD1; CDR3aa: CASQTGTSGNTIYF; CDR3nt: TGTGCCAGTCAGACAGGGACTTCTGGAAACACCATATATTTT
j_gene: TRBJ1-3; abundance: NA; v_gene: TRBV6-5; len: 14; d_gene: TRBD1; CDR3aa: CASSRDRAGNTIYF; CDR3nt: TGTGCCAGCAGTAGGGACAGAGCGGGAAACACCATATATTTT